The sequence of this T cell receptor beta chain was determined in a study of T-cell memory formation after mild COVID-19. Background on the study: For the most part, TCR clusters were specific to one donor.

The germline CDR1 and CDR2 sequences are SGHTA and FQGNSA. The CDR3 is 12 residues long. V lost 8 bases, J lost 3 bases, and 9 bases lay in between. The sample holds many counts of this clonotype. No antigen is known for it. TCRdb independently ran MiXCR on the 5' RACE reads; one entry per CDR3 protein. This sample has some 490,000 distinct CDR3 sequences, with 15% to 20% found just once. Notes on the study in general: There were some responding clones in pre-infection memory, which suggested that cross-reactive memory had joined.

The sequence derives from an adult woman who had mild COVID-19 (a few samples of this study predate the infection). Cell type and time point are not known. The rearrangement joins TRBV7-2 to TRBJ2-3; D is perhaps TRBD1 or TRBD2 (5 bases each). The sample taken for sequencing was PBMCs or a T cell subset sorted from them (not recorded which). The CDR3 reads CASGGDTDTQYF. CDR3 DNA: TGTGCCAGCGGGGGAGATACAGATACGCAGTATTTT.